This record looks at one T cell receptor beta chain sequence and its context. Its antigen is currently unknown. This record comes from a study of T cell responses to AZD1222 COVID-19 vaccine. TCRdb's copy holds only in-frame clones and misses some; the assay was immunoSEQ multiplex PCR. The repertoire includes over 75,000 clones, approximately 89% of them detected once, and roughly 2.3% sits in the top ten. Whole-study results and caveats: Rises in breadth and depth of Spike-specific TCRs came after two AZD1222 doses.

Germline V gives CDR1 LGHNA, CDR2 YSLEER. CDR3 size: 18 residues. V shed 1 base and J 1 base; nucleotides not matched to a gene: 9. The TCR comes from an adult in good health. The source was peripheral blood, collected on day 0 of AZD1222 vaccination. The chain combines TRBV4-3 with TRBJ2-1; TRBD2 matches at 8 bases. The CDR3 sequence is CASSQGTSGGTSYNEQFF. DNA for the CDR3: TGCGCCAGCAGCCAAGGCACTAGCGGAGGTACGTCCTACAATGAGCAGTTCTTC.